This TCR beta chain was identified during a study of blood T cell repertoires in COVID-19. Per the original methods: Nucleated cell number was recorded as an estimate derived from reference gene primer amplification. Assay used: immunoSEQ multiplex PCR; TCRdb lists only in-frame clones, some missing. V and J calls and clone size are those listed in that table; D and trimming were worked out from the DNA. Altogether about 310,000 clones are present, roughly nine tenths being singletons, with the ten largest covering just under 9.5%. The clonotype was recovered from a woman aged 30 to 39 who had recovered from COVID-19. Sequencing was carried out using PBMCs or T cells enriched from blood (not recorded which).

The DNA of the CDR3 is TGCAGCGTTGAAGATCTAGAATACGAGCAGTACTTC. Its translation is CSVEDLEYEQYF. This sequence joins TRBV29-1 and TRBJ2-7; D not certain. V lost 0 bases, J lost 4 bases, and 7 bases lay in between. Per germline, CDR1 SQVTM and CDR2 ANQGSEA. This CDR3 comprises 12 residues.